The source of this T cell receptor beta chain is a study of blood T cell repertoires in COVID-19. Germline V gene lookup returns CDR1 SGHRS and CDR2 YFSETQ. V was pared by 0 bases and J by 6 bases, with 6 bases of the junction left unmatched. This CDR3 is 15 amino acids long. Measured with immunoSEQ multiplex PCR; TCRdb has only the in-frame clones, and not every one. The sample consists of 350,000 to 450,000 clones, 85% to 90% of them appearing once. The rearrangement links TRBV5-1 to TRBJ2-7, with TRBD2 matching 10 bases. This TCR was sampled from a woman aged 25 to 39 who had recovered from COVID-19. What was sequenced was PBMCs or T cells enriched from blood (not recorded which). The CDR3: CASSLGGTSVIEQYF. In nucleotides, the CDR3 is TGCGCCAGCAGCTTGGGAGGGACTAGCGTGATCGAGCAGTACTTC.